This T cell receptor (beta chain) was recovered during a study of beta chain features in type 1 diabetes. The study's findings and limits: Across all four CD4+ subsets, people with type 1 diabetes showed modestly shorter TCRB CDR3s. Diminished insertions and augmented deletions at VDJ junctions characterized type 1 diabetes patients.

For this clone: The target antigen is unknown.

The V end was cut by 2 bases, the J end by 4 bases, with 7 bases between. The CDR3 has 13 amino acids. Germline CDR1 reads SGHRS; CDR2 reads YFSETQ. Reverse transcribing all isolated RNA meant expressed TCRB transcripts were sequenced. Reads from naive, central memory and regulatory T cell samples averaged around 3.7 million. The assay was immunoSEQ multiplex PCR, and TCRdb's table has in-frame clones only and misses some. The repertoire consists of around 300,000 clones, with approximately 9.9% occurring once and the leading ten covering under 0.02%. The authors obtained over 95% purity in all sorted populations.

Sequences were obtained from naive CD4+ T cells from blood. The chain carries TRBV5-1 and TRBJ1-5; D is uncertain. This sequence originates from a woman aged 25-40 years in good health. DNA of the CDR3: TGCGCCAGCAGCTTCGAGGGAAATCAGCCCCAGCATTTT. Residues: CASSFEGNQPQHF.